This TCR beta chain was observed in a study of blood T cell repertoires in COVID-19. Across the study: PBMCs, B-cell-depleted T cells, or T cells provided the cDNA or gDNA that made up the material.

This clone was seen a handful of times. Recruits, aged roughly 18 to 100 years, lived in 25 or so US areas. During the 2 weeks before they entered the study, exposed participants had met someone with a PCR-confirmed or clinician-diagnosed COVID-19 case. The protocol was immunoSEQ multiplex PCR, while the TCRdb copy is restricted to in-frame clones and leaves out a portion. The data hold approximately 200,000 clones, with less than 90% observed a single time. The CDR3 loop spans 11 amino acids. V was pared by 3 bases and J by 6 bases, with 6 bases between. Germline CDR1 is LGHDT and CDR2 is YNNKEL (reference sequence).

This rearrangement joins TRBV3-1 (or the pseudogene TRBV3-2) to TRBJ2-7, with unresolved D. What was sequenced was PBMCs or T cells enriched from blood (not recorded which). The receptor's source is a woman in her twenties or thirties who had been exposed to COVID-19. The CDR3 loop is CASSQRGEQYF. The CDR3 DNA sequence: TGTGCCAGCAGCCAGCGTGGCGAGCAGTACTTC.